The 30 T cell receptor beta chains reported below all come from one sample, sequenced in a study of metastatic and nonmetastatic thyroid tumors (dated by TCRdb to the early 2020s). The receptor library was made with PCR. The listed sequencing device is Illumina HiSeq 4000. Using fastp trimming at Q25 and MiXCR clonotype assembly, TCRdb reanalyzed the public sequencing data and kept in-frame beta chains. The sample has approximately 29,000 clones on record, around 32% of them singletons. Around 32% of the sample comes from the top ten. No treatment had been received by any patient before thyroid surgery. The specimen was blood. The receptors stem from a female donor with papillary thyroid cancer or a benign thyroid nodule (not recorded which). Some clones in this sample may be carry-over from other donors' samples.

Details on this clone: The junction departs from the called germline gene at one end, perhaps through a read error. The genes are TRBV4-1 and TRBJ1-2; perhaps TRBD1 as D (6 bases). The CDR3 sequence is 15 residues long. Germline V lookup: CDR1 MGHRA, CDR2 YSYEKL. The DNA for the CDR3 is TGCGCCACCAGCCACTCGGGAGGGGGTGACTATGGCTACACCTTC. Its translation: CATSHSGGGDYGYTF.

This rearrangement joins TRBV20-1 to TRBJ1-2; a weak D match, TRBD1 (6 bases). The germline V and J ends were trimmed by 7 bases and 5 bases, with 23 bases remaining between them. Looked up from germline, CDR1 is DFQATT and CDR2 is SNEGSKA (reference sequence). The CDR3 is 15 amino acids. This chain's CDR3 is CSGGLTGGADYGYTF. For the CDR3, the DNA is TGCAGTGGGGGGCTAACGGGAGGGGCAGATTATGGCTACACCTTC.

About this clone: The junction does not match germline at one end; this may be a read error. The rearrangement links TRBV4-1 to TRBJ2-1; TRBD2 might be the D (5 bases). The CDR3 is 16 amino acids. The germline gives CDR1 MGHRA, CDR2 YSYEKL. CDR3 coding DNA: TGCTCCAGCAGCCAAGATCTGGGATTAGCGCGGAATGAGCAGTTCTTC. It translates to CSSSQDLGLARNEQFF.

The rearrangement joins TRBV6-1 to TRBJ2-7; TRBD2 matches 7 bases. The CDR3 length is 15 residues. Trimming removed 4 bases from V and 0 bases from J; junction bases left unmatched: 6. Looked up from germline, CDR1 is MNHNS and CDR2 is SASEGT. The CDR3 DNA is TGTGCCAGCAGTGGTCTAGCGGTCTTCTCCTACGAGCAGTACTTC. Protein product: CASSGLAVFSYEQYF.

This clone was recorded at least ten times. This chain connects TRBV30 to TRBJ1-5; D is perhaps TRBD1 (6 bases). The CDR3 sequence is 15 residues long. Trimming removed 0 bases at V and 3 bases at J, with 12 bases between. Germline-derived CDR1 and CDR2 are GTSNPN and SVGIG (reference sequence). The CDR3 loop is CAWSVPGADNQPQHF. CDR3 in DNA: TGTGCCTGGAGTGTACCGGGGGCGGACAATCAGCCCCAGCATTTT.

This clone was counted at least ten times. The chain carries TRBV3-1 and TRBJ2-1; D is possibly TRBD1 (5 bases). Looked up from germline, CDR1 is LGHDT and CDR2 is YNNKEL (reference sequence). V was shortened by 4 bases and J by 2 bases, with 15 bases between the two germline ends. This CDR3 region has 16 residues. CDR3 in DNA: TGTGCCAGCAGCCCGTTCGGGCAGGGTCCCTACAATGAGCAGTTCTTC. Its translation: CASSPFGQGPYNEQFF.

This clone is categorized as large. The rearrangement uses TRBV20-1 and TRBJ2-2; a possible D gene is TRBD2 (7 bases). The CDR3 is made up of 15 amino acids. Trimming left V 6 bases short and J 3 bases short, with 17 bases between. The germline CDR1 and CDR2 sequences are DFQATT and SNEGSKA (reference sequence). The CDR3 here is CSARGGGADTGELFF. The CDR3 nucleotides are TGCAGTGCCCGAGGGGGGGGCGCGGACACCGGGGAGCTGTTTTTT.

This clone was detected many times. The V and J genes are TRBV30 and TRBJ2-5; D gene ambiguous. The CDR3 totals 13 residues. Germline CDR1 reads GTSNPN; CDR2 reads SVGIG (reference sequence). V shed 0 bases and J shed 3 bases, with 8 bases lying between them. In nucleotides, the CDR3 is TGTGCCTGGAGTGTACTGGGGAAAGAGACCCAGTACTTC. It yields the protein CAWSVLGKETQYF.

This clone was picked up many times. The V gene is TRBV9, the J gene TRBJ2-5, with 7 bases that match TRBD2. From germline, CDR1 is SGDLS and CDR2 YYNGEE. Unmatched junction bases numbered 5, after V lost 4 bases and J lost 5 bases. The CDR3 covers 13 residues. The chain's CDR3 is CASSPPGRETQYF. The CDR3 DNA follows: TGTGCCAGCAGCCCCCCCGGGAGGGAGACCCAGTACTTC.

J is TRBJ2-7 and V is TRBV6-2 or TRBV6-3, with 8 bases identical to TRBD1. The germline V gene has CDR1 MNHEY and CDR2 SVGEGT. This CDR3 has 15 amino acids. Written as DNA, the CDR3 is TGTGTCGGCAGTACCAAGGACAGGGAACCCTACGAGCAGTACTTC. Encoded protein: CVGSTKDREPYEQYF.

Only a few counts were recorded for this clone. An end of the junction differs from the germline gene, which may be a read error. The gene calls are TRBV6-1 and TRBJ2-2; TRBD2 is a possible D gene (7 bases). The CDR3 runs 14 residues. Germline CDR1 is MNHNS and CDR2 is SASEGT. CDR3 residues: CASVPGGYTGDLFF. The CDR3 coding sequence is TGTGCCAGCGTCCCGGGGGGCTACACCGGGGATCTGTTTTTT.

This clone was observed at least ten times. CDR3 bases: TGTGCCAGCAGGACAGAAAAGAACACCGGGGAGCTGTTTTTT. This translates into CASRTEKNTGELFF. This sequence joins TRBV25-1 and TRBJ2-2; D perhaps matches TRBD1 (5 bases). Trimming pared 6 bases from V and 1 base from J, leaving 9 bases between. The CDR3 consists of 14 residues. In germline, CDR1 is MGHDK, CDR2 SYGVNS.

This clone was counted ten times or more. The identical CDR3 is also encoded by other nucleotide sequences in the sample. The chain has TRBV30 and TRBJ2-1, with D possibly TRBD2 on 5 matching bases. The V end was cut by 4 bases, the J end by 4 bases, with 20 bases between. The CDR3 runs 16 residues. Germline V lookup: CDR1 GTSNPN, CDR2 SVGIG (reference sequence). The CDR3 DNA is TGTGCCTGGAAGAGTGCGGCTAGCAGGTTTTACAATGAGCAGTTCTTC. It codes for CAWKSAASRFYNEQFF.

The chain links TRBV18 to TRBJ2-7; 8 bases map to TRBD2. Losses at the gene ends were 3 bases for V and 0 bases for J; bases not matched to a gene: 4. Germline V CDR1 and CDR2: KGHSH, LQKENI. This CDR3 contains 15 residues. CDR3 loop: CASSPGRGDSYEQYF. The CDR3 bases are TGTGCCAGCTCACCGGGGCGGGGGGACTCCTACGAGCAGTACTTC.

This chain connects TRBV6-5 to TRBJ2-7, with D perhaps matching TRBD1 (6 bases). Trimming removed 2 bases at V and 2 bases at J, with 10 bases between. The CDR3 is 14 residues long. CDR1 and CDR2 (germline): MNHEY, SVGAGI. The DNA for the CDR3 is TGTGCCAGCAGTTACAAGGACAGCACCTACGAGCAGTACTTC. Protein sequence: CASSYKDSTYEQYF.

Note on this clone: This sequence may be a read error, since a much larger clone differs from it by one base. This sequence joins TRBV9 and TRBJ1-2; D ambiguous. Per the germline V gene, CDR1 is SGDLS and CDR2 is YYNGEE. This CDR3 spans 12 amino acids. This CDR3 reads CASSVEGYVYAF. The CDR3 nucleotides are TGTGCCAGCAGCGTAGAAGGCTATGTCTACGCCTTC.

The chain combines TRBV19 with TRBJ1-5; 8 nucleotides match TRBD1. The junction had 17 bases not matched to a gene; V was cut back by 4 bases and J by 9 bases. Germline assignment: CDR1 LNHDA and CDR2 SQIVND (reference sequence). The CDR3 runs to 17 residues. The CDR3 DNA reads as TGTGCCAGTAGTACAAATTGGGTCCCAACAGGGGGAAGGCCCCAGCATTTT. As protein: CASSTNWVPTGGRPQHF.

This clone has only a few counts. The V and J genes are TRBV6-1 and TRBJ2-5; D is perhaps TRBD2 (7 bases). Trimming took off 5 bases at V and 5 bases at J, with 15 bases between the two ends. The CDR3 loop spans 14 amino acids. Per germline, CDR1 MNHNS and CDR2 SASEGT. The CDR3, as DNA: TGTGCCAGCAGTAAGGGGGGGGAGGTGGAGACCCAGTACTTC. Its translation: CASSKGGEVETQYF.

This clone appeared many times. The chain has TRBV27 and TRBJ1-4; TRBD1 might be the D (5 bases). This CDR3 region has 16 residues. V gave up 3 bases and J gave up 8 bases, with 19 bases separating them. Per germline, CDR1 MNHEY and CDR2 SMNVEV (reference sequence). CDR3 DNA: TGTGCCAGCAGTTTTCCACCCGGACACGCTAGGGAAAAACTGTTTTTT. Translating gives CASSFPPGHAREKLFF.

This clone was seen many times. The chain carries TRBV6-5 and TRBJ2-5, with D possibly TRBD1 on 7 matching bases. This CDR3 spans 18 amino acids. Looked up from germline, CDR1 is MNHEY and CDR2 is SVGAGI. With 0 bases removed from V and 1 base from J, the gap between germline ends came to 18 bases. CDR3 amino acids: CASSYSSKGAGLQETQYF. The CDR3 nucleotides are TGTGCCAGCAGTTACTCGTCTAAGGGGGCGGGACTCCAAGAGACCCAGTACTTC.

This clone is labeled medium-sized. This rearrangement joins TRBV6-1 to TRBJ1-2, with TRBD1 identical over 8 bases. Germline values: CDR1 MNHNS, CDR2 SASEGT. The CDR3 contains 17 residues. Trimming removed 5 bases from V and 0 bases from J; junction bases left unmatched: 11. The CDR3 DNA reads as TGTGCCAGCAGTTCAACTCAAGACAGGGGACCTAACTATGGCTACACCTTC. Translating it yields CASSSTQDRGPNYGYTF.

A remark on this clone: Its ends do not fully match the called genes, so a read error is possible. Other DNA sequences in this specimen translate into the identical CDR3. The chain's CDR3 is CSAKAQGATNPPLHF. The CDR3 nucleotides read TGCAGTGCTAAAGCACAGGGGGCCACTAATCCACCCCTACACTTT. The rearrangement links TRBV20-1 to TRBJ1-6; 9 bases map to TRBD1. CDR1 is DFQATT and CDR2 is SNEGSKA in the germline V gene (reference sequence). The CDR3 runs 15 residues.

This clone has just a few counts. The chain has TRBV6-5 and TRBJ1-4; D is unclear. Germline CDR1 and CDR2: MNHEY and SVGAGI. Trimming removed 6 bases at V and 4 bases at J, with 9 bases between. The CDR3 sequence is 13 residues long. The CDR3 sequence: CASSRELNEKLFF. DNA of the CDR3: TGTGCCAGCAGCCGGGAGCTTAATGAAAAACTGTTTTTT.

This clone was counted ten times or more. The chain has TRBV6-1 and TRBJ1-5; weak D call: TRBD1 (6 bases). Trimming stripped 5 bases from V and 0 bases from J, with 14 bases between. The germline CDR1 and CDR2 sequences are MNHNS and SASEGT. The CDR3 contains 16 residues. CDR3 residues: CASSPRTDNSNQPQHF. CDR3 DNA: TGTGCCAGCAGTCCCAGGACAGACAATAGCAATCAGCCCCAGCATTTT.

This clone has ten or more counts. J is TRBJ2-3 and V is TRBV25-1, with D possibly being TRBD1 (5 bases). Germline V lookup: CDR1 MGHDK, CDR2 SYGVNS. Between the trimmed V and J ends, which lost 2 bases and 3 bases, there was a span of 12 bases. The CDR3 has 15 amino acids. The CDR3: CASSEQGNLTDTQYF. CDR3 coding DNA: TGTGCCAGCAGTGAACAGGGAAATCTTACAGATACGCAGTATTTT.

This clone was seen many times. This chain connects TRBV27 to TRBJ2-3; 12 nucleotides line up with TRBD2. CDR3 length equals 15 residues. Losses at the gene ends were 6 bases for V and 0 bases for J; bases not matched to a gene: 1. Germline V gene data show CDR1 as MNHEY and CDR2 as SMNVEV (reference sequence). The CDR3 DNA reads TGTGCCAGCAGCGGACTAGCGGGAAGCACAGATACGCAGTATTTT. It translates to CASSGLAGSTDTQYF.

This clone was recorded many times. The genes are TRBV28 and TRBJ2-7; 7 nucleotides line up with TRBD2. CDR3 length: 12 amino acids. Germline V lookup: CDR1 MDHEN, CDR2 SYDVKM. After removal of 5 bases from V and 4 bases from J, the junction contained 2 bases not matched to a gene. The chain's CDR3 is CASSRGEYEQYF. CDR3 DNA: TGTGCCAGCAGTCGGGGGGAGTACGAGCAGTACTTC.

The chain employs TRBV5-8 and TRBJ2-7; TRBD2 might be the D (5 bases). The CDR3 is 15 amino acids. Trimming removed 4 bases at V and 6 bases at J, with 20 bases between. Germline-derived CDR1 and CDR2 are SGHTS and YDEGEE. The CDR3 DNA is TGTGCCAGCAGCCCGTCAGGCTCGCTACGGGGCGAGCAGTACTTC. As protein: CASSPSGSLRGEQYF.

This clone was recorded many times. J is TRBJ2-1 and V is TRBV24-1, with TRBD2 identical over 8 bases. This CDR3 is 16 amino acids long. The V and J ends lost 2 bases and 5 bases, in that order; junction bases with no gene match: 7. CDR1 and CDR2 from the germline V gene are KGHDR and SFDVKD. CDR3 sequence: CATSDSGLAADNEQFF. Written as DNA, the CDR3 is TGTGCCACCAGTGATTCCGGACTAGCTGCCGACAATGAGCAGTTCTTC.

The chain employs TRBV6-1 and TRBJ1-5; the match to TRBD1 covers 9 bases. The V segment lost 5 bases and the J segment 6 bases; nucleotides outside the gene matches: 8. Germline V gives CDR1 MNHNS, CDR2 SASEGT. The CDR3 is made up of 15 amino acids. Here the CDR3 DNA reads TGTGCCAGCAGTAGGGACAGGGATAAAACTCAGCCCCAGCATTTT. Translated: CASSRDRDKTQPQHF.